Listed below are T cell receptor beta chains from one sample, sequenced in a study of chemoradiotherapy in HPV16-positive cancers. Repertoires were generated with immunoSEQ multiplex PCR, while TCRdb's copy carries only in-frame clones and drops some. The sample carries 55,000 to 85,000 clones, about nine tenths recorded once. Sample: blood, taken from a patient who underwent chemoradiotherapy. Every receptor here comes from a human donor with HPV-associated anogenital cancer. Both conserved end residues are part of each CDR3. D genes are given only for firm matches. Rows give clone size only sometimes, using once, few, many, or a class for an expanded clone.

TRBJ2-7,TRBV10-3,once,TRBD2,CAISDPPSGSYEQYF,TGTGCCATCAGTGATCCCCCTAGCGGATCCTACGAGCAGTACTTC
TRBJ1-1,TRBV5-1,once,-,CASSLGQPISNTEAFF,TGCGCCAGCAGCTTGGGACAGCCGATATCGAACACTGAAGCTTTCTTT
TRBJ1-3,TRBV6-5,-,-,CASSVSSSGNTIYF,TGTGCCAGCAGTGTTTCTAGCTCTGGAAACACCATATATTTT
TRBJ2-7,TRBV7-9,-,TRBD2,CASSPRTSGPYEQYF,TGTGCCAGCAGCCCTAGGACTAGCGGCCCCTACGAGCAGTACTTC
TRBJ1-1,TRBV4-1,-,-,CASSQGARGRRLGTEAFF,TGCGCCAGCAGCCAAGGAGCTCGGGGGCGGAGATTAGGGACTGAAGCTTTCTTT
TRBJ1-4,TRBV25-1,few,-,CASSRSSGAEKLFF,TGTGCCAGCAGTCGCTCCTCAGGGGCCGAAAAACTGTTTTTT
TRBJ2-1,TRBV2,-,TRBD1,CASIGQGVYNEQFF,TGTGCCAGCATCGGACAGGGAGTTTACAATGAGCAGTTCTTC
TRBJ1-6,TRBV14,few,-,CASSQEDPSRGSPLHF,TGTGCCAGCAGCCAAGAAGACCCGTCAAGGGGTTCACCCCTCCACTTT
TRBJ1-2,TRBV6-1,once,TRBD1,CASSEWVQGYDGYTF,TGTGCCAGCAGTGAATGGGTACAGGGGTATGATGGCTACACCTTC
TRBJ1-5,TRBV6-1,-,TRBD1,CASSENPGGGQPQHF,TGTGCCAGCAGTGAAAATCCAGGGGGCGGTCAGCCCCAGCATTTT